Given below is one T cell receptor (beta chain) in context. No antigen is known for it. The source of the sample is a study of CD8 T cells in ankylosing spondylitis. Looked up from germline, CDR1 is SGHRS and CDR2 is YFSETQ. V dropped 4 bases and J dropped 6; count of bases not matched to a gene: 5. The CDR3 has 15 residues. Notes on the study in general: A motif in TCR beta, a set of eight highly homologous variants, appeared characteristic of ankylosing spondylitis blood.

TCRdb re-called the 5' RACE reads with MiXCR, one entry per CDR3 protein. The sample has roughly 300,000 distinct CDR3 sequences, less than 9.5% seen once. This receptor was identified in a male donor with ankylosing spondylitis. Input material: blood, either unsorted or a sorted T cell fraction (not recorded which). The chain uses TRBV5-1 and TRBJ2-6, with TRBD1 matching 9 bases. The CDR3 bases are TGCGCCAGCAGCATACAGGGGGCAGAGGCCAACGTCCTGACTTTC. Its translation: CASSIQGAEANVLTF.